This is a list of T cell receptor beta chains from one sample in a study of T cells in Graves' hyperthyroidism and ophthalmopathy. TCRdb recomputed calls from the multiplex PCR reads with MiXCR, one row per CDR3 protein. The sample holds 350,000 to 450,000 distinct CDR3 sequences, about 18% seen once. The source material was blood. These receptors originate from a woman aged 25-40 years with Graves' hyperthyroidism that later progressed to Graves' ophthalmopathy. Each CDR3 is given with its conserved first and last residue. Fields, in order: D gene, clone size, V gene, J gene, CDR3 DNA, CDR3 protein. The D gene is left open where the match is weak. Size tells how often a clone was seen (once, few, many) or the class of an expanded clone, and some rows leave it out.

>NA|few|TRBV4-1|TRBJ1-3
TGCGCCAGCAGCCAGACGACACTCCAATCTGGAAACACCATATATTTT
CASSQTTLQSGNTIYF
>NA|many|TRBV7-8|TRBJ2-1
TGTGCCAGCAGCTCAGGGCGCCGCGGGCCCAATGAGCAGTTCTTC
CASSSGRRGPNEQFF
>NA|few|TRBV10-2|TRBJ2-7
TGCGCCAGCAGCACGCCGACTAGTTACGACGAGCAGTACTTC
CASSTPTSYDEQYF
>TRBD2|NA|TRBV6-1|TRBJ2-1
TGTGCCAGCAGTGACACTAGCGGGAACTACAATGAGCAGTTCTTC
CASSDTSGNYNEQFF
>NA|many|TRBV28|TRBJ2-2
TGTGCCAGCAGTTTATTTTCCCCGACCGGGGAGCTGTTTTTT
CASSLFSPTGELFF
>NA|few|TRBV19|TRBJ1-2
TGTGCCAGTAGTATTCGGGGGGGCAACACCTATGGCTACACCTTC
CASSIRGGNTYGYTF
>TRBD2|NA|TRBV6-4|TRBJ2-1
TGTGCCAGCAGTACTTCAGCGGGAGATGCCTATGAGCAGTTCTTC
CASSTSAGDAYEQFF
>TRBD2|many|TRBV9|TRBJ2-3
TGTGCCAGCAGCGCGAGCGGGAGGTACACAGATACGCAGTATTTT
CASSASGRYTDTQYF
>NA|many|TRBV28|TRBJ2-7
TGTGCCAGCAGTTTTTACTACGAGCAGTACTTC
CASSFYYEQYF
>NA|many|TRBV6-1|TRBJ1-1
TGTGCCAGCGGCTTGGGAGGTTCTCTCTCTGAAGCTTTCTTT
CASGLGGSLSEAFF
>NA|many|TRBV3-1|TRBJ1-1
TGTGCCAGCAGCCCCCGGAGTGGCTGGGGTGAAGCTTTCTTT
CASSPRSGWGEAFF
>NA|many|TRBV28|TRBJ2-3
TGTGCCAGCGGCCGGCATCGCGGCACAGATACGCAGTATTTT
CASGRHRGTDTQYF
>NA|few|TRBV6-1|TRBJ1-2
TGTGCCAGCAGTGAAGGTCTCACAGCTAACTATGGCTACACCTTC
CASSEGLTANYGYTF
>NA|many|TRBV2|TRBJ1-4
TGTGCCAGCAGGGATGTGGGGGCGAAGGGTGAAAAACTGTTTTTT
CASRDVGAKGEKLFF
>TRBD2|once|TRBV27|TRBJ2-3
TGTGCCAGCAGTTTGGGGAGCGGGAGGAATACGCAGTATTTT
CASSLGSGRNTQYF
>NA|NA|TRBV3-1|TRBJ2-7
TGTGCCAGCAGCCAAGACACAGGCGGGGTGAACTCCTACGAGCAGTACTTC
CASSQDTGGVNSYEQYF
>NA|NA|TRBV12-3/TRBV12-4|TRBJ1-5
TGTGCCAGCAAGGGGACGGCCGGGGAGCCCCAGCATTTT
CASKGTAGEPQHF
>NA|many|TRBV27|TRBJ1-5
TGTGCCAGCAGCCTCAAAGGTAGCAATCAGCCCCAGCATTTT
CASSLKGSNQPQHF
>NA|many|TRBV11-2|TRBJ2-1
TGTGCCAGCAGCTTTGGTCCCGGGCCCGGTGAGCAGTTCTTC
CASSFGPGPGEQFF
>NA|many|TRBV19|TRBJ1-1
TGTGCCAGTAGTTCTCGAGGCACTGAAGCTTTCTTT
CASSSRGTEAFF
>NA|NA|TRBV28|TRBJ1-1
TGTGCCAGCAGTTTCCGGGGGGCGCTTACTGAAGCTTTCTTT
CASSFRGALTEAFF
>NA|many|TRBV24-1|TRBJ2-3
TGTGCCACCAGTGTGTCAGATACGCAGTATTTT
CATSVSDTQYF
>NA|many|TRBV7-9|TRBJ2-5
TGTGCCAGCAGCTTTGGTCCCTTTGAGCAAGAGACCCAGTACTTC
CASSFGPFEQETQYF
>TRBD2|many|TRBV6-2/TRBV6-3|TRBJ2-3
TGTGCCAGCAGTTACTCGAACACGGGAGGAAGGGATACGCAGTATTTT
CASSYSNTGGRDTQYF
>NA|NA|TRBV7-9|TRBJ2-7
TGTGCCAGCAGCCCGCAGCGCCAACCCTACGAGCAGTACTTC
CASSPQRQPYEQYF
>TRBD2|few|TRBV29-1|TRBJ2-5
TGCGGCGGGGGAAGGGGTCGTAGAGAGACCCAGTACTTC
CGGGRGRRETQYF
>TRBD2|many|TRBV11-2|TRBJ2-5
TGTGCCAGCACCATGGGTAGCGGGGGTTATTTGGAGACCCAGTACTTC
CASTMGSGGYLETQYF
>TRBD1|NA|TRBV19|TRBJ2-5
TGTGCCAGCGCTCACAGGGACAGGCGGGGAGAGACCCAGTACTTC
CASAHRDRRGETQYF